In this sample, the clone carrying this T cell receptor beta chain turned up a few times. Its antigen is not known. Trimming took 6 bases from V and 6 from J; bases not matched to a gene: 6. Looked up from germline, CDR1 is SNHLY and CDR2 is FYNNEI. The CDR3 is 13 amino acids. PCR was performed using 60 Vbeta and 13 Jbeta primers. Assay: immunoSEQ multiplex PCR; the TCRdb copy retains only in-frame clones and omits some. Among about 98,000 clones listed, approximately 64% were seen once. The data belong to a study of cytomegalovirus exposure and HLA in healthy donors. Study findings and constraints: For most TCR beta V segments, an earlier analysis put the productive rate at about 87% or about 30% of the time.

V and J are TRBV2 and TRBJ1-1, with 8 nucleotides matching TRBD1. Sequencing was performed on PBMCs. This TCR was sampled from a human donor in good health. The CDR3 DNA reads as TGTGCCAGCAGAGGACAGGGTTCCCCTGAAGCTTTCTTT. Its translation is CASRGQGSPEAFF.